What follows are 23 T cell receptor beta chains derived from one specimen sequenced in a study of shared clonotypes between healthy human individuals. The protocol was immunoSEQ multiplex PCR, while the TCRdb copy is restricted to in-frame clones and leaves out a portion. This sample has about 600,000 clones; more than 95% occur once, and the top ten carry approximately 0.057%. Sequencing input: naive CD4+ T cells sorted from blood. As to subset: CD45RA+ positively selected. The receptors here all came from a woman under 40 in good health.

This chain uses TRBV28 with TRBJ1-2; D uncertain. This CDR3 comprises 13 residues. Trimming stripped 7 bases from V and 4 bases from J, with 13 bases between. Per the germline V gene, CDR1 is MDHEN and CDR2 is SYDVKM. The CDR3 bases are TGTGCCAGCACCCCTGCATCTGCCTATGGCTACACCTTC. Its protein is CASTPASAYGYTF.

The chain recombines TRBV29-1 with TRBJ1-2, with no clear D. This CDR3 region has 12 residues. The ends were cut back, 7 bases at V and 9 bases at J, with 18 bases in the middle. Germline-derived CDR1 and CDR2 are SQVTM and ANQGSEA. The CDR3: CSAQRDGRSYTF. DNA for the CDR3: TGCAGCGCCCAGAGAGACGGGAGGAGCTACACCTTC.

This chain joins TRBV7-9 and TRBJ2-7, with 8 bases identical to TRBD1. Looked up from germline, CDR1 is SEHNR and CDR2 is FQNEAQ (reference sequence). V shed 3 bases, J shed 2 bases, and the junction held 9 bases outside the gene matches. The CDR3 is made up of 16 amino acids. The CDR3 bases are TGTGCCAGCAGCTTTAACCGGGACAGGAATCCCTACGAGCAGTACTTC. Residues: CASSFNRDRNPYEQYF.

The rearrangement links TRBV2 to TRBJ2-3; D may be TRBD2 (6 bases). Germline CDR1 reads SNHLY; CDR2 reads FYNNEI. This CDR3 contains 14 residues. Trimming pared 2 bases from V and 1 base from J, leaving 7 bases between. CDR3 region: CASSELAGTDTQYF. The DNA for the CDR3 is TGTGCCAGCAGTGAATTAGCGGGCACAGATACGCAGTATTTT.

This chain uses TRBV6-4 with TRBJ2-5, with D hard to call. The germline V and J ends were trimmed by 1 base and 2 bases, with 5 bases remaining between them. Germline CDR1 MRHNA, CDR2 SNTAGT. This CDR3 comprises 13 residues. Written as DNA, the CDR3 is TGTGCCAGCAGTGACTTCAGGCAAGAGACCCAGTACTTC. Its protein product is CASSDFRQETQYF.

The J gene is TRBJ2-5, the V gene TRBV19, with D tentatively TRBD1 (6 bases). The DNA end lines up better with TRBJ2-7; the J call may be wrong. Germline CDR1 reads LNHDA; CDR2 reads SQIVND (reference sequence). The CDR3 spans 17 residues. CDR3 DNA: TGTGCCAGTAGTATCGGAGCTTGGCCAGGGGAGATCTACGAGCAGTACTTC. Translated: CASSIGAWPGEIYEQYF.

The chain couples TRBV6-5 to TRBJ1-4; D call uncertain. CDR1 and CDR2 from the germline V gene are MNHEY and SVGAGI. The length of the CDR3 is 15 residues. V dropped 0 bases and J dropped 8 bases, with 13 bases sitting between them. CDR3 region: CASSYSGSSGEKLFF. CDR3 DNA sequence: TGTGCCAGCAGTTACTCGGGATCCAGTGGGGAAAAACTGTTTTTT.

This chain connects TRBV6-1 to TRBJ2-6; D is ambiguous. CDR1 is MNHNS, CDR2 SASEGT, per germline. The germline V and J ends were trimmed by 0 bases and 2 bases, with 2 bases remaining between them. This CDR3 is built from 14 residues. CDR3 region: CASSEATGANVLTF. The CDR3 nucleotides are TGTGCCAGCAGTGAAGCGACTGGGGCCAACGTCCTGACTTTC.

The CDR3 DNA sequence: TGTGCCAGCAGTGAAGCAGGGTACGGCGACGAGCAGTACTTC. Translation: CASSEAGYGDEQYF. The J gene is TRBJ2-7, the V gene TRBV6-1; D remains ambiguous. V was trimmed by 0 bases and J by 5 bases, leaving 11 bases between them. The CDR3 sequence is 14 residues long. Germline assignment: CDR1 MNHNS and CDR2 SASEGT.

V and J are TRBV28 and TRBJ2-1; D is ambiguous. With 7 bases removed from V and 5 bases from J, the gap between germline ends came to 9 bases. The CDR3 is 12 residues long. Germline V gene lookup returns CDR1 MDHEN and CDR2 SYDVKM. The CDR3 DNA reads TGTGCCAGCATTAACAGAAACAATGAGCAGTTCTTC. Translated, it gives CASINRNNEQFF. The full variable domain, completed using reference TRBV28 and TRBJ2-1, is DVKVTQSSRYLVKRTGEKVFLECVQDMDHENMFWYRQDPGLGLRLIYFSYDVKMKEKGDIPEGYSVSREKKERFSLILESASTNQTSMYLCASINRNNEQFFGPGTRLTVL.

V is TRBV5-1 and J is TRBJ2-7; 7 nucleotides align to TRBD2. The CDR3 totals 18 residues. CDR1 SGHRS and CDR2 YFSETQ come from the germline V gene. J gave up 0 bases and V 4 bases, and 16 bases lay outside the gene matches. The CDR3 spells CASSHGPSGVLSSYEQYF. CDR3 in DNA: TGCGCCAGCAGCCATGGCCCCAGCGGGGTCCTGAGCTCCTACGAGCAGTACTTC.

This clone was observed once. This sample includes further DNA sequences coding for the same CDR3. The J gene is TRBJ1-1, the V gene TRBV7-6; 9 bases are a match to TRBD1. The V and J ends lost 3 bases and 1 base, in that order; junction bases with no gene match: 0. The germline CDR1 and CDR2 sequences are SGHVS and FNYEAQ. This CDR3 spans 14 amino acids. Here the CDR3 reads CASSLGQGNTEAFF. CDR3 sequence (DNA): TGTGCCAGCAGCTTGGGACAGGGGAACACTGAAGCTTTCTTT. Filled out from reference TRBV7-6 and TRBJ1-1, the complete variable domain reads GAGVSQSPRYKVTKRGQDVALRCDPISGHVSLYWYRQALGQGPEFLTYFNYEAQQDKSGLPNDRFSAERPEGSISTLTIQRTEQRDSAMYRCASSLGQGNTEAFFGQGTRLTVV.

This chain links TRBV7-9 with TRBJ2-6; no reliable D call. The CDR3 extends over 14 amino acids. Trimming removed 5 bases at V and 1 base at J, with 6 bases between. Germline assignment: CDR1 SEHNR and CDR2 FQNEAQ (reference sequence). CDR3 nucleotide sequence: TGTGCCAGCAGCCTACAGTCTGGGGCCAACGTCCTGACTTTC. This codes for CASSLQSGANVLTF.

The chain carries TRBV5-1 and TRBJ2-1, with 8 bases aligning to TRBD2. After removal of 7 bases from V and 7 bases from J, the junction contained 16 bases not matched to a gene. The CDR3 is 16 residues long. The germline V gene encodes CDR1 SGHRS and CDR2 YFSETQ. The CDR3 region is CASGSLGTRRSNEQFF. The CDR3 DNA follows: TGCGCCAGCGGCTCTTTAGGGACTAGAAGGTCTAATGAGCAGTTCTTC.

Note on this clone: Distinct nucleotide sequences in the sample also encode this CDR3. This rearrangement joins TRBV5-6 to TRBJ1-1; no firm D call. This CDR3 is 13 amino acids long. V was pared by 0 bases and J by 1 base, with 4 bases between. Germline-derived CDR1 and CDR2 are SGHDT and YYEEEE. The CDR3 spells CASSLAGNTEAFF. The DNA for the CDR3 is TGTGCCAGCAGCTTGGCGGGGAACACTGAAGCTTTCTTT. Full variable domain (outside the CDR3, taken from reference TRBV5-6 and TRBJ1-1): DAGVTQSPTHLIKTRGQQVTLRCSPKSGHDTVSWYQQALGQGPQFIFQYYEEEERQRGNFPDRFSGHQFPNYSSELNVNALLLGDSALYLCASSLAGNTEAFFGQGTRLTVV.

The genes are TRBV18 and TRBJ2-7; TRBD2 might be the D (6 bases). The CDR3 is made up of 14 amino acids. Trimming took 3 bases from V and 4 from J, leaving 13 bases between them. CDR1 and CDR2 (germline): KGHSH, LQKENI. This chain's CDR3 is CASSPGREMYEQYF. DNA for the CDR3: TGTGCCAGCTCACCGGGGCGGGAAATGTACGAGCAGTACTTC.

The chain carries TRBV10-2 and TRBJ2-1; 8 bases line up with TRBD2. Germline assignment: CDR1 WSHSY and CDR2 SAAADI. V trimming: 6 bases; J trimming: 5 bases; junction bases outside the gene matches: 12. This CDR3 contains 16 residues. The CDR3 protein is CASSRSAGTRNNEQFF. The CDR3 DNA follows: TGCGCCAGCAGCCGTTCCGCCGGGACTAGGAACAATGAGCAGTTCTTC.

V and J are TRBV6-1 and TRBJ1-3; D is uncertain. Trimming stripped 5 bases from V and 0 bases from J, with 8 bases between. The CDR3 runs to 14 residues. CDR1 MNHNS and CDR2 SASEGT come from the germline V gene. The CDR3 loop is CASSQPSSGNTIYF. CDR3 nucleotide sequence: TGTGCCAGCAGTCAACCGAGCTCTGGAAACACCATATATTTT.

The rearrangement uses TRBV28 and TRBJ2-7; no reliable D call. Germline V gene sequence: CDR1 MDHEN, CDR2 SYDVKM. The CDR3 runs 13 residues. Trimming cost V 7 bases and J 2 bases, with 12 bases left between them. Written as DNA, the CDR3 is TGTGCCAGCAAGGCGGACGGCCCCTACGAGCAGTACTTC. Its protein product is CASKADGPYEQYF.

For the CDR3, the DNA is TGTGCCAGTAGAAATACGGGACAGGGGGCCTATGAAGCTTTCTTT. It yields the protein CASRNTGQGAYEAFF. The chain joins TRBV19 to TRBJ1-1, with TRBD1 matching 12 bases. J was trimmed by 7 bases and V by 6 bases; bases with no gene match: 9. Germline V gene data show CDR1 as LNHDA and CDR2 as SQIVND (reference sequence). There are 15 residues in the CDR3.

CDR3 sequence: CASSPGWAPGEWYEQYF. The CDR3 DNA reads TGTGCCAGCTCACCTGGCTGGGCGCCGGGGGAATGGTACGAGCAGTACTTC. V usage is TRBV18 and J usage is TRBJ2-7, with D possibly TRBD2 on 6 matching bases. This CDR3 contains 17 residues. Germline V lookup: CDR1 KGHSH, CDR2 LQKENI. V shed 3 bases and J shed 4 bases, with 22 bases lying between them.

To note about this clone: The sample contains more than one DNA sequence encoding this CDR3. V gene TRBV18 combines with J gene TRBJ2-6; perhaps TRBD1 as D (6 bases). Germline loops: CDR1 KGHSH, CDR2 LQKENI. V lost 3 bases, J lost 1 base, and 7 bases lay in between. The CDR3 is made up of 15 amino acids. The CDR3, as DNA: TGTGCCAGCTCACCCCAGGGGTCTGGGGCCAACGTCCTGACTTTC. Amino acid sequence: CASSPQGSGANVLTF.

The sample holds a few counts of this clone. This sequence joins TRBV21-1 and TRBJ1-5; the table assigns TRBD1, which was not confirmed against the DNA. TRBV21-1 is termed a pseudogene. CDR3 size: 17 residues. The CDR3 sequence is CASNVGHRLYSNQPQHF. Here the CDR3 DNA reads TGTGCCAGCAACGTGGGACACCGACTCTATAGCAATCAGCCCCAGCATTTT.